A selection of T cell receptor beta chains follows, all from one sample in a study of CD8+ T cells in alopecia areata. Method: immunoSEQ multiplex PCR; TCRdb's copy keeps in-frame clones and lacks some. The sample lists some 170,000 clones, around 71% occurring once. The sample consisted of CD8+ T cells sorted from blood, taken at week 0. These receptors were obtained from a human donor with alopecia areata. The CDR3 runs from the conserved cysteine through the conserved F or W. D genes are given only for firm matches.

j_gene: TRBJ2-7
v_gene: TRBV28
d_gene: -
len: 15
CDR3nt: TGTGCCAGCAGTTCCCCTTACGACAGTTCCTACGAGCAGTACTTC
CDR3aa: CASSSPYDSSYEQYF

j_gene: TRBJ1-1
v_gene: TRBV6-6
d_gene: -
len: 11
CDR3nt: TGTGCCAGCAGAAGGAACACTGAAGCTTTCTTT
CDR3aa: CASRRNTEAFF

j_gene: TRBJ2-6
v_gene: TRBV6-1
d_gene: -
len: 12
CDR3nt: TGTGCCAGCAAAGAGGGCTCCAACGTCCTGACTTTC
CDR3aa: CASKEGSNVLTF

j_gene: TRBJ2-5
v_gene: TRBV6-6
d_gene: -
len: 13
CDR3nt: TGTGCCAGCAGTTACTCATGGCAAGAGACCCAGTACTTC
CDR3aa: CASSYSWQETQYF

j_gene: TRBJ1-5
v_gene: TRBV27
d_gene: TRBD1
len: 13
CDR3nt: TGTGCCAGCAGTTCGACAGGGGGTCAGCCCCAGCATTTT
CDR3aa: CASSSTGGQPQHF

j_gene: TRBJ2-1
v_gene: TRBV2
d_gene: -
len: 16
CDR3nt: TGTGCCATCCTGGGAAAGTCGGGACATACCTACAATGAGCAGTTCTTC
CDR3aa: CAILGKSGHTYNEQFF

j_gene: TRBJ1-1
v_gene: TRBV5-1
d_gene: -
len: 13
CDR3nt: TGCGCCAGCAGCCCCACGGGGAGGACTGAAGCTTTCTTT
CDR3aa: CASSPTGRTEAFF

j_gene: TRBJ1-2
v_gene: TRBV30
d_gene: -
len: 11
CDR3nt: TGTGCCTGGAAACGGGACTATGGCTACACCTTC
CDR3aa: CAWKRDYGYTF

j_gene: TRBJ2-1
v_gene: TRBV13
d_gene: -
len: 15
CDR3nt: TGTGCCAGCAGCTTAGAGTTCACCGATAACAATGAGCAGTTCTTC
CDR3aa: CASSLEFTDNNEQFF

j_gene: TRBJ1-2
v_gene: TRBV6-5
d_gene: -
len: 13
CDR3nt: TGTGCCAGCAGTCGACAGGTTGACTATGGCTACACCTTC
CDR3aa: CASSRQVDYGYTF